The clone carrying this TCR beta chain was seen only a few times. Each CDR3 protein gets one entry after TCRdb re-called the RT-PCR reads with MiXCR. The repertoire consists of 390,000 or so distinct CDR3 sequences, with approximately 16% occurring once and the leading ten covering less than 8.5%. The sample originates from a study of patients and donors after allogeneic stem cell transplantation. The germline gives CDR1 SQVTM, CDR2 ANQGSEA. The CDR3 runs 13 residues. V gave up 6 bases and J gave up 1 base, with 13 bases separating them. The sequenced sample consisted of blood, either unsorted or a sorted T cell fraction (not recorded which). The V call is TRBV29-1, the J call TRBJ2-7, with D uncertain. The TCR sequence derives from a human donor who was either an allogeneic HSCT recipient or a stem cell or donor lymphocyte infusion donor (not recorded which). It is not recorded whose cells these are; they may come from a transplant donor. The DNA for the CDR3 is TGCAGCGTGGGCTCCGCCAGGTCCTACGAGCAGTACTTC. Its protein product is CSVGSARSYEQYF.